This T cell receptor (beta chain) emerged from a study of cytomegalovirus exposure and HLA in healthy donors. The assay was immunoSEQ multiplex PCR, and TCRdb's table has in-frame clones only and misses some. The sample holds 50,000 to 65,000 clones, 89% seen once. Germline V gives CDR1 SGHTA, CDR2 FQGTGA. This CDR3 region has 14 residues. Trimming cost V 5 bases and J 7 bases; bases outside gene matches: 10. This clone occurred a few times. Sequencing input: PBMCs. The TCR originated in a woman aged 18-29 years in good health and CMV-seronegative. The rearrangement links TRBV7-3 to TRBJ2-7; 8 nucleotides agree with TRBD1. The CDR3 here is CASSPGGQAGEQYF. The CDR3 DNA follows: TGTGCCAGCAGCCCAGGGGGACAGGCGGGGGAGCAGTACTTC.